This paragraph reports one T cell receptor beta chain. Original methodology: The assay estimated nucleated cells by amplifying reference gene primers. Here immunoSEQ multiplex PCR was the method, and the copy in TCRdb shows in-frame clones only, minus some. The DNA gave D and trimming, while V, J and clone size come from that table. The table lists roughly 90,000 clones, about 88% of them singletons. V lost 2 bases to trimming and J lost 0 bases, with 6 bases between them. Per germline, CDR1 SGHTA and CDR2 FQGTGA. The CDR3 has 14 amino acids. This sample was included in a study of blood T cell repertoires in COVID-19. The overall study: Donors in the United States, Italy and Spain gave samples during acute or convalescent COVID-19. PBMCs, B-cell-depleted T cells, or T cells were the source of the cDNA or gDNA that made up the material.

The sample consisted of peripheral blood. V and J are TRBV7-3 and TRBJ2-3; D unclear. This clonotype was sampled from a woman older than 75 with active COVID-19. Here the CDR3 DNA reads TGTGCCAGCAGCTTATGGCACAGCACAGATACGCAGTATTTT. The encoded protein is CASSLWHSTDTQYF.